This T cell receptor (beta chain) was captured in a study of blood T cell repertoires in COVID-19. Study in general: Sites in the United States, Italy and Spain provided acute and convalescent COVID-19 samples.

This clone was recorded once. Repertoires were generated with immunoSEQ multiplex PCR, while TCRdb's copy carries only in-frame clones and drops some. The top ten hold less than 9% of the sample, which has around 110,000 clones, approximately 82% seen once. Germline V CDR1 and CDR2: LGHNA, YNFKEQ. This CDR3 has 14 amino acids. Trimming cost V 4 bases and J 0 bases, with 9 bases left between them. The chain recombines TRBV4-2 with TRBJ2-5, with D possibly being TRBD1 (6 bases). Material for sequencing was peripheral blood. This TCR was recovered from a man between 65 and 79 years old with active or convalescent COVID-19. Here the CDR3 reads CASSLRQDQETQYF. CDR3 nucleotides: TGTGCCAGCAGCCTAAGACAGGACCAAGAGACCCAGTACTTC.